This T cell receptor (beta chain) stems from a study of T-cell memory formation after mild COVID-19. The study's findings and limits: Among CD4+ contracting clones, most were CM and EM, and CD8+ ones EMRA. Pre-infection memory showed some responding clones, and this suggested that cross-reactive memory joined. Contracting clones, day 15 to 85, had balanced CD4/CD8, and later expanders favored CD4+. Whether day 37 second-wave clones are SARS-CoV-2-specific was not confirmed.

As regards this clonotype: Antigen specificity is unknown.

The germline CDR1 and CDR2 sequences are SGHDN and FVKESK. V lost 6 bases, J lost 3 bases, and 4 bases stayed unmatched. CDR3 length: 13 amino acids. TCRdb processed the 5' RACE reads anew with MiXCR; each CDR3 protein has one entry. This table holds 150,000 to 200,000 distinct CDR3 sequences, roughly 15% found once. Sequenced input: PBMCs or a T cell subset sorted from them (not recorded which). This clonotype originated in an adult woman who had mild COVID-19 (a few samples of this study predate the infection). Cell type and time point are not known. The chain combines TRBV14 with TRBJ2-7; TRBD1 matches 8 bases. The CDR3 coding sequence is TGTGCCAGCAGACCAGGGGGCGTCTACGAGCAGTACTTC. Translation gives CASRPGGVYEQYF.